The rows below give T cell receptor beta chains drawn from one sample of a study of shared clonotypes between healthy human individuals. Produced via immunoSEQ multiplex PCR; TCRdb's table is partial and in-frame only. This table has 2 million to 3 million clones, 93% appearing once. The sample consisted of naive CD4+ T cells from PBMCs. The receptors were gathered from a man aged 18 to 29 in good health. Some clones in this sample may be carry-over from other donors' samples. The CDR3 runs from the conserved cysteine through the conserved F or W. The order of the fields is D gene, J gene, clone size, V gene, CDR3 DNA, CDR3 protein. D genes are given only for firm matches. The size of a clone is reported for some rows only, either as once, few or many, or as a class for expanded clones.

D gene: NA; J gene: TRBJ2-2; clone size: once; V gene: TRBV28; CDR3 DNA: TGTGCCATCCCGGGGCGGGCCACCGGGGAGCTGTTTTTT; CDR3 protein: CAIPGRATGELFF
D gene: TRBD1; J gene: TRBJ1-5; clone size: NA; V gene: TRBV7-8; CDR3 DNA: TGTGCCAGCTCAGGAACCGGGACAGGGGGGGCTACCAATCAGCCCCAGCATTTT; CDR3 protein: CASSGTGTGGATNQPQHF
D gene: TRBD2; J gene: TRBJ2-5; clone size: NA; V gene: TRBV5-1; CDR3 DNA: TGCGCCAGCAGCTCGTTCGCTAGCGGGAACCAAGAGACCCAGTACTTC; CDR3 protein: CASSSFASGNQETQYF
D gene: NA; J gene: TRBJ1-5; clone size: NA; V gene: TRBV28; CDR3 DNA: TGTGCCAGCAGTTTATGGCAGGCCCTCAATCAGCCCCAGCATTTT; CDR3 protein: CASSLWQALNQPQHF
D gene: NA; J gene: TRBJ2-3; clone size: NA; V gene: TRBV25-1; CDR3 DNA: TGTGCCAGCAGTGGGGCGGGACAGCAGATTAGAGATACGCAGTATTTT; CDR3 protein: CASSGAGQQIRDTQYF
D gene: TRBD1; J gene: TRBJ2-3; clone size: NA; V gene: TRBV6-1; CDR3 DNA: TGTGCCAGCAGAGACAGGGGGTTGATCACAGATACGCAGTATTTT; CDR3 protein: CASRDRGLITDTQYF
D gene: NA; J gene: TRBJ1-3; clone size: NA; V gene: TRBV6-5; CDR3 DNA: TGTGCCAGCAGTTACAGGGTCACCGGGGGAAACACCATATATTTT; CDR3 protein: CASSYRVTGGNTIYF
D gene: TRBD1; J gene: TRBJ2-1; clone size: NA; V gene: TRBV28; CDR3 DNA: TGTGCCACCCCGGGACAGGGGAACAATGAGCAGTTCTTC; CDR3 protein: CATPGQGNNEQFF
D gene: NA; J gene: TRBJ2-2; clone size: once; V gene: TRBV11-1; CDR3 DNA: TGTGCCAGCAGCTTAGAACTTGGGACCGGGGAGCTGTTTTTT; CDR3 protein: CASSLELGTGELFF
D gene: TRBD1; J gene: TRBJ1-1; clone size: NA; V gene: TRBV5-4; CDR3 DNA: TGTGCCAGCAGCTTACAGGGGGCGTCGGGCACTGAAGCTTTCTTT; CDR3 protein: CASSLQGASGTEAFF
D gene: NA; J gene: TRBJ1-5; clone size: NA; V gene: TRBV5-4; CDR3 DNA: TGTGCCAGCAGCTTGTGGGGTAGCAATCAGCCCCAGCATTTT; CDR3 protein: CASSLWGSNQPQHF
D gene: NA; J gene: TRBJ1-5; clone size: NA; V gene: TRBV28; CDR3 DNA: TGTGCCAGCGGAACGGCTAATCAGCCCCAGCATTTT; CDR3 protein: CASGTANQPQHF
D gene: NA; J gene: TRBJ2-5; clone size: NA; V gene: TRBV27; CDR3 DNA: TGTGCCAGCAGTTCTAGGGGAGCTGAAGAGACCCAGTACTTC; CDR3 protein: CASSSRGAEETQYF
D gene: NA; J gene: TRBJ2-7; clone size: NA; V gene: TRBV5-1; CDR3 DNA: TGCGCCAGCAGCATCGGAGGGGAGCAGTACTTC; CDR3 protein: CASSIGGEQYF
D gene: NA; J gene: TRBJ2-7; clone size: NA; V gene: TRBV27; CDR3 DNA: TGTGCCAGCAGTTTGGGGGACGAGCAGTACTTC; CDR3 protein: CASSLGDEQYF
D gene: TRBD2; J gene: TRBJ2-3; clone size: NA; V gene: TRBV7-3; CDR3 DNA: TGTGCCAGCAGCTTAACCACTAGCGGCCTTGGAGATACGCAGTATTTT; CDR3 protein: CASSLTTSGLGDTQYF
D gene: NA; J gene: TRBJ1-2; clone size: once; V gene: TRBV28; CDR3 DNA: TGTGCCAGCAGCCCCGTAAAAGCCGCGGCTAACTATGGCTACACCTTC; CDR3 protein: CASSPVKAAANYGYTF
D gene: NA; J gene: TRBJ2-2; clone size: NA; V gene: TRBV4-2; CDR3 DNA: TGTGCCAGCAGCCTTCGCGAGGGGCGCACCGGGGAGCTGTTTTTT; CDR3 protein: CASSLREGRTGELFF
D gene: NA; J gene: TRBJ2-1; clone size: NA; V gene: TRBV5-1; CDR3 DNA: TGCGCCAGCAGCTTCCAGGACGGGGGTGAGCAGTTCTTC; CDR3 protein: CASSFQDGGEQFF
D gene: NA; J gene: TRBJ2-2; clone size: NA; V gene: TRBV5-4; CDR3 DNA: TGTGCCAGCAGCGCTGGGGTTCCCGGGGAGCTGTTTTTT; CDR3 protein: CASSAGVPGELFF
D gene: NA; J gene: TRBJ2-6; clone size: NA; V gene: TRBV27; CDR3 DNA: TGTGCCAGCAGTTTTCTAACCCCCGTCGGCTCTGGGGCCAACGTCCTGACTTTC; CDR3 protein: CASSFLTPVGSGANVLTF
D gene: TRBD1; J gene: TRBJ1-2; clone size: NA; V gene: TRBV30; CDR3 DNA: TGTGCCTGGGGCCCGACAGGGAACGGCTACACCTTC; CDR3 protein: CAWGPTGNGYTF
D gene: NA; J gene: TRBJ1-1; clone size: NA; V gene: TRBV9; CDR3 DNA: TGTGCCAGCAGCGTAGAAGTCAATCTGAACACTGAAGCTTTCTTT; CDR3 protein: CASSVEVNLNTEAFF
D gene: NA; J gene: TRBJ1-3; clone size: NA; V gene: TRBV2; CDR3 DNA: TGTGCCAGCTACGGGACCTCTGGAAACACCATATATTTT; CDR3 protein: CASYGTSGNTIYF
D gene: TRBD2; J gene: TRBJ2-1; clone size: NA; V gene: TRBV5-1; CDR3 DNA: TGCGCCAGCAGCTCCGGGACTAGCGGATTCGGCCTCAATGAGCAGTTCTTC; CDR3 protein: CASSSGTSGFGLNEQFF
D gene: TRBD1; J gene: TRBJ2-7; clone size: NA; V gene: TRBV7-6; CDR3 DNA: TGTGCCAGCAGCCAGAGACAGGGGGCCTACGAGCAGTACTTC; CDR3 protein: CASSQRQGAYEQYF
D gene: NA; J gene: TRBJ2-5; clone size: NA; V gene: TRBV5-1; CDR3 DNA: TGCGCCAGCAGCTTGGGAGTAGTGAGGGGCCAAGAGACCCAGTACTTC; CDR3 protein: CASSLGVVRGQETQYF
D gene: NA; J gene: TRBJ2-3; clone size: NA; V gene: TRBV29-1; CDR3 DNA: TGCAGCGTTGAGGGACTTCTCACAGATACGCAGTATTTT; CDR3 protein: CSVEGLLTDTQYF
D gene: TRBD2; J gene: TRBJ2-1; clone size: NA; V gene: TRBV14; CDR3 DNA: TGTGCCAGCAGCACACTAGCGGGAGTCGGGAATGAGCAGTTCTTC; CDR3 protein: CASSTLAGVGNEQFF
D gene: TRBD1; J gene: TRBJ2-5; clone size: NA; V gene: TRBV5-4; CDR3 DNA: TGTGCCAGCAGCCGAGCGGACAGGAGCCAAGAGACCCAGTACTTC; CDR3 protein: CASSRADRSQETQYF
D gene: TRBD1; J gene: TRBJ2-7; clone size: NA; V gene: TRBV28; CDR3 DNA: TGTGCCAGCAGGGATCCGACGTGGGACAGGGGAGGCTCCTACGAGCAGTACTTC; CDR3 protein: CASRDPTWDRGGSYEQYF
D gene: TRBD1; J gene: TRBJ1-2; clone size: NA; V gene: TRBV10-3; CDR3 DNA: TGTGCCATCAGTGGGTACACAGGGACAGGGGATTCAAAGGTTGGATTCGACTATGGCTACACCTTC; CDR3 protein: CAISGYTGTGDSKVGFDYGYTF
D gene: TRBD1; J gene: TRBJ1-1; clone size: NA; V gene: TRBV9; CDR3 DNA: TGTGCCAGCAGCAGGACAGGGGGAAATCGGGAAAGCACTGAAGCTTTCTTT; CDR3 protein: CASSRTGGNRESTEAFF